Below, 9 T cell receptor beta chains from the same sample are listed, as sequenced in a study of T cells in Graves' hyperthyroidism and ophthalmopathy. Template material for amplifying TCR beta CDR3 regions consisted of RNA transcripts. During a first-round RT-PCR of the TCR CDR3, the HTBI primer set was used. A single record per CDR3 protein comes from TCRdb applying MiXCR to the multiplex PCR reads. Of 500,000 to 550,000 distinct CDR3 sequences detected, around 21% appear once; the ten largest clones hold more than 25%. Sample: blood. These receptors all stem from a man younger than 35 with Graves' hyperthyroidism.

At least ten counts were recorded for this clonotype. CDR3 region: CASSYEGNSPLHF. The CDR3 DNA follows: TGTGCCAGCAGTTATGAAGGGAATTCACCCCTCCACTTT. V and J are TRBV6-5 and TRBJ1-6; D gene unclear. The length of the CDR3 is 13 residues. V lost 3 bases and J 7 bases, leaving 7 bases between the germline ends. CDR1 is MNHEY, CDR2 SVGAGI, per germline.

The chain carries TRBV6-1 and TRBJ2-5; 14 nucleotides match TRBD2. Trimming cost V 6 bases and J 5 bases; bases outside gene matches: 11. This CDR3 has 17 residues. Germline values: CDR1 MNHNS, CDR2 SASEGT. This chain's CDR3 is CASSRQTSGGAAETQYF. The CDR3 DNA sequence: TGTGCCAGCAGCCGCCAGACTAGCGGGGGGGCCGCGGAGACCCAGTACTTC.

In this sample, this clonotype turned up a few times. The gene calls are TRBV11-3 and TRBJ1-5; no clear D. The ends were cut back, 3 bases at V and 2 bases at J, with 11 bases in the middle. Germline assignment: CDR1 SGHNT and CDR2 YENEEA. The CDR3 extends over 15 amino acids. CDR3 sequence: CASSFYPDCNQPQHF. CDR3 nucleotide sequence: TGTGCCAGCAGCTTCTACCCCGATTGCAATCAGCCCCAGCATTTT.

The sample holds many counts of this clonotype. The V call is TRBV3-1, the J call TRBJ2-5; unclear D gene. The CDR3 consists of 11 residues. CDR1 and CDR2 (germline): LGHDT, YNNKEL (reference sequence). Trimming took 5 bases from V and 5 from J, leaving 6 bases between them. Here the CDR3 reads CASSTWETQYF. The DNA for the CDR3 is TGTGCCAGCAGCACCTGGGAGACCCAGTACTTC.

The count of this clonotype is one. The chain employs TRBV5-1 and TRBJ1-2; 8 nucleotides agree with TRBD1. CDR1 and CDR2 from the germline V gene are SGHRS and YFSETQ. This CDR3 is 15 amino acids long. With 5 bases clipped from V and 6 bases from J, the junction kept 12 bases outside the gene matches. The CDR3 loop is CASRSPGGASHGYTF. The CDR3 nucleotides read TGCGCCAGCAGATCGCCAGGGGGCGCATCCCATGGCTACACCTTC.

In its sample, this clonotype was seen many times. The chain combines TRBV6-2 or TRBV6-3 with TRBJ2-5; D gene unclear. The ends were cut back, 2 bases at V and 3 bases at J, with 10 bases in the middle. The germline V gene encodes CDR1 MNHEY and CDR2 SVGEGT. This CDR3 is built from 14 residues. CDR3 nucleotide sequence: TGTGCCAGCAGTTACGAGTGGACCGAAGAGACCCAGTACTTC. This translates into CASSYEWTEETQYF.

This clonotype was seen repeatedly, ten times or more. The V and J genes are TRBV6-1 and TRBJ2-7; D is uncertain. Germline assignment: CDR1 MNHNS and CDR2 SASEGT. Trimming removed 8 bases from V and 4 bases from J, with 12 bases in between. There are 12 residues in the CDR3. The CDR3 spells CASGAILYEQYF. As DNA, the CDR3 is TGTGCCAGCGGCGCAATCTTATACGAGCAGTACTTC.

This clonotype was found many times. This rearrangement joins TRBV19 to TRBJ1-1, with 7 bases that match TRBD1. The CDR3 is made up of 15 amino acids. Per germline, CDR1 LNHDA and CDR2 SQIVND (reference sequence). After removal of 5 bases from V and 3 bases from J, the junction contained 9 bases not matched to a gene. The chain's CDR3 is CASSSGQAGYTEAFF. The CDR3 DNA sequence: TGTGCCAGTAGTTCCGGACAGGCAGGGTACACTGAAGCTTTCTTT. Full variable domain (missing parts from reference TRBV19 and TRBJ1-1): DGGITQSPKYLFRKEGQNVTLSCEQNLNHDAMYWYRQDPGQGLRLIYYSQIVNDFQKGDIAEGYSVSREKKESFPLTVTSAQKNPTAFYLCASSSGQAGYTEAFFGQGTRLTVV.

This clonotype appeared many times. This chain joins TRBV6-1 and TRBJ1-5; no firm D call. CDR3 size: 13 residues. With 5 bases removed from V and 4 bases from J, the gap between germline ends came to 9 bases. CDR1 is MNHNS and CDR2 is SASEGT in the germline V gene. The CDR3, as DNA: TGTGCCAGCAGTCCCGGTGAGAATCAGCCCCAGCATTTT. Its protein product is CASSPGENQPQHF.